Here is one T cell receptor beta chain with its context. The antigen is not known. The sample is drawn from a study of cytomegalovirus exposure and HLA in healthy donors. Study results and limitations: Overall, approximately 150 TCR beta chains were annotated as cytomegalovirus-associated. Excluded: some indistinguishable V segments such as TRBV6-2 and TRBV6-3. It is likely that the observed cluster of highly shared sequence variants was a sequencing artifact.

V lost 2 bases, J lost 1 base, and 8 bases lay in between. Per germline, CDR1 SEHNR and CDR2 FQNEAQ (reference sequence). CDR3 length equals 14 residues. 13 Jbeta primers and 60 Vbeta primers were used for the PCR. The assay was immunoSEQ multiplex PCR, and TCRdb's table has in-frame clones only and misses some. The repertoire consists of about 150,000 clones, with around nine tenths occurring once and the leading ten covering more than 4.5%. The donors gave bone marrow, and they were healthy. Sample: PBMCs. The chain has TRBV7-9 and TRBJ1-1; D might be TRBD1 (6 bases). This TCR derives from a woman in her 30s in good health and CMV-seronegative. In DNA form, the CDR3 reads TGTGCCAGCAGCTTACAGGGGTGGAACACTGAAGCTTTCTTT. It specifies CASSLQGWNTEAFF.